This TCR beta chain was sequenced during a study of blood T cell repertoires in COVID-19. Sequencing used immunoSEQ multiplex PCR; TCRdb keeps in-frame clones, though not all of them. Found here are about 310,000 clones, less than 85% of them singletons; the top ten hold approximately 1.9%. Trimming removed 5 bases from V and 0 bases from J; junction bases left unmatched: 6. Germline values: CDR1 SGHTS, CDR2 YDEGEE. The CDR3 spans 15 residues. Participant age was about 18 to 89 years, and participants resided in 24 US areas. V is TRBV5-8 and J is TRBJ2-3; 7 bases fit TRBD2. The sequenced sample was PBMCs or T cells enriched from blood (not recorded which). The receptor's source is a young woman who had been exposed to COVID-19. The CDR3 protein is CASRHEAGSTDTQYF. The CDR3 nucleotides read TGTGCCAGCAGACATGAAGCGGGAAGCACAGATACGCAGTATTTT.